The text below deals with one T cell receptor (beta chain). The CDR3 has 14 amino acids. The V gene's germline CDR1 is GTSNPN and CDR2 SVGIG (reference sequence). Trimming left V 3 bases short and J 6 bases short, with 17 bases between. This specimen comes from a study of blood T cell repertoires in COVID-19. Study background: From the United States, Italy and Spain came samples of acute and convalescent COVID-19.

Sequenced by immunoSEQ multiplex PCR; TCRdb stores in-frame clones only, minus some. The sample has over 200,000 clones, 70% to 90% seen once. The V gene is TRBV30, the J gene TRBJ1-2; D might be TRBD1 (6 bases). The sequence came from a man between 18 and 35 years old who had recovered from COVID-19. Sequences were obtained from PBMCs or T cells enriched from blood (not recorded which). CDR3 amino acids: CAWRFPGTSDGYTF. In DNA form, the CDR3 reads TGTGCCTGGAGATTTCCCGGGACATCTGATGGCTACACCTTC.